The rows below give T cell receptor beta chains drawn from one sample of a study of shared clonotypes between healthy human individuals. The method was immunoSEQ multiplex PCR; TCRdb's version includes in-frame clones alone and lacks a portion of them. This sample has about 1 million clones, with roughly 70% found just once. The material sequenced was memory CD4+ T cells sorted from blood. The origin of the receptors is a man younger than 35 in good health. The CDR3 runs from the conserved cysteine through the conserved F or W. Fields, in order: V gene, D gene, J gene, clone size, CDR3 protein, CDR3 DNA. The D gene is left open where the match is weak. For some rows the clone size is stated as once, few or many, or as a class when expanded; others skip it.

>TRBV2|.|TRBJ2-5|.
CASSQRQVQETQYF
TGTGCCAGCAGTCAGAGACAGGTCCAAGAGACCCAGTACTTC
>TRBV5-6|TRBD2|TRBJ2-3|.
CASSLYSGTAQYF
TGTGCCAGCAGCTTGTATAGCGGGACGGCGCAGTATTTT
>TRBV2|TRBD1|TRBJ1-6|.
CASTTGGVSPLHF
TGTGCCAGCACGACAGGGGGCGTTTCACCCCTCCACTTT
>TRBV12-5|TRBD1|TRBJ1-6|.
CASGLGTGEYPPLHF
TGTGCTAGTGGTTTGGGGACAGGGGAATATCCACCCCTCCACTTT
>TRBV6-6|TRBD2|TRBJ2-5|.
CASRTSGSRQETQYF
TGTGCCAGTCGGACTAGCGGAAGTAGGCAAGAGACCCAGTACTTC
>TRBV5-8|.|TRBJ1-5|.
CASSVESNQPQHF
TGTGCCAGCAGCGTCGAGAGCAATCAGCCCCAGCATTTT
>TRBV7-2|.|TRBJ1-4|few
CASSLALGSNEKLFF
TGTGCCAGCAGCTTAGCGCTGGGGAGTAATGAAAAACTGTTTTTT
>TRBV7-9|.|TRBJ1-1|.
CASSLQNTEAFF
TGTGCCAGCAGCTTACAGAACACTGAAGCTTTCTTT
>TRBV7-9|TRBD1|TRBJ1-2|.
CASSLATGGWDGYTF
TGTGCCAGCAGCTTAGCGACAGGGGGCTGGGATGGCTACACCTTC
>TRBV2|.|TRBJ1-1|.
CASSPEQARNTEAFF
TGTGCCAGCAGTCCGGAGCAGGCTAGGAACACTGAAGCTTTCTTT
>TRBV7-2|TRBD2|TRBJ2-7|.
CASSLTSGSTYEQYF
TGTGCCAGCAGCTTAACTAGCGGGAGCACTTACGAGCAGTACTTC
>TRBV10-2|TRBD2|TRBJ2-3|.
CASIEEGLAGEGTQYF
TGCGCCAGCATAGAGGAGGGACTAGCGGGAGAGGGTACGCAGTATTTT
>TRBV6-1|.|TRBJ2-1|.
CASRYNEQFF
TGTGCCAGCCGATACAATGAGCAGTTCTTC
>TRBV7-8|.|TRBJ1-3|many
CASSLASPHSGNTIYF
TGTGCCAGCAGCTTAGCGTCCCCTCACTCTGGAAACACCATATATTTT
>TRBV2|TRBD1|TRBJ1-3|.
CASGTVGGNTIYF
TGTGCCAGTGGGACAGTTGGTGGAAACACCATATATTTT
>TRBV7-8|.|TRBJ2-1|once
CASSPLTRRSSYNEQFF
TGTGCCAGCAGCCCCCTCACCCGGCGGAGCTCCTACAATGAGCAGTTCTTC
>TRBV6-1|TRBD1|TRBJ2-1|.
CASNRQGAGDNEQFF
TGTGCCAGCAACCGACAGGGGGCGGGCGACAATGAGCAGTTCTTC
>TRBV18|.|TRBJ1-1|.
CASSPSPSRDTEAFF
TGTGCCAGCTCACCATCCCCTTCTCGGGACACTGAAGCTTTCTTT
>TRBV19|.|TRBJ1-2|.
CASSIPPKEYGYTF
TGTGCCAGTAGTATCCCGCCAAAAGAGTATGGCTACACCTTC
>TRBV2|TRBD1|TRBJ1-2|.
CASRSDRDYGYTF
TGTGCCAGCAGATCGGACAGGGACTATGGCTACACCTTC
>TRBV5-1|.|TRBJ2-1|.
CASSLGGALYNEQFF
TGCGCCAGCAGCTTGGGAGGGGCGCTCTACAATGAGCAGTTCTTC
>TRBV11-3|TRBD2|TRBJ2-3|.
CASSLADITDTQYF
TGTGCCAGTTCACTAGCGGATATCACAGATACGCAGTATTTT
>TRBV9|.|TRBJ2-1|.
CASSVTPSGVSNEQFF
TGTGCCAGCAGCGTCACTCCTTCGGGAGTAAGTAATGAGCAGTTCTTC
>TRBV7-8|TRBD1|TRBJ2-7|.
CASSPKGTGTEQYF
TGTGCCAGCAGCCCAAAAGGGACAGGGACCGAGCAGTACTTC
>TRBV5-6|.|TRBJ2-7|few
CASSVPGYHEQYF
TGTGCCAGCAGCGTTCCAGGGTACCACGAGCAGTACTTC
>TRBV11-2|.|TRBJ2-1|.
CASSPRDSYNEQFF
TGTGCCAGCAGCCCGCGGGACTCCTACAATGAGCAGTTCTTC
>TRBV2|TRBD2|TRBJ2-2|.
CASSVSGSNTGELFF
TGTGCCAGCAGTGTTAGCGGGAGTAACACCGGGGAGCTGTTTTTT
>TRBV30|TRBD1|TRBJ1-2|.
CAWSFRTGIAYGYTF
TGTGCCTGGAGTTTTCGGACAGGGATTGCCTATGGCTACACCTTC
>TRBV5-1|TRBD2|TRBJ2-5|.
CASSPNPGLAETQYF
TGCGCCAGCAGCCCAAACCCGGGACTAGCGGAGACCCAGTACTTC